A single sample gave rise to the 15 T cell receptor beta chains below, sequenced in a study of CD8 T cells in ankylosing spondylitis. Their recognized antigens are unknown. TCRdb independently ran MiXCR on the 5' RACE reads; one entry per CDR3 protein. Among 200,000 to 250,000 distinct CDR3 sequences listed, around 19% were seen once. Broader study findings: Blood of patients with ankylosing spondylitis appeared to be characterized by a TCR beta motif of eight highly homologous variants.

The material sequenced was blood, either unsorted or a sorted T cell fraction (not recorded which). The receptors stem from a male donor with ankylosing spondylitis.

This clonotype was detected only a few times. The chain links TRBV4-1 to TRBJ2-7, with D hard to call. The CDR3 is made up of 13 amino acids. V was cut by 1 base and J by 6 bases, with 10 bases left in between. The germline gives CDR1 MGHRA, CDR2 YSYEKL. CDR3 sequence: CASSQGQSGEQYF. The CDR3 region has the DNA TGCGCCAGCAGCCAAGGGCAGTCGGGCGAGCAGTACTTC.

The chain links TRBV18 to TRBJ2-3; D may correspond to TRBD1 or TRBD2 (5 bases each). Germline V CDR1 and CDR2: KGHSH, LQKENI. Trimming shortened V by 2 bases and J by 0 bases, and 9 bases separated the two germline ends. This CDR3 comprises 15 residues. In DNA, the CDR3 is TGTGCCAGCTCACCATGGGGACCTAGCACAGATACGCAGTATTTT. Protein product: CASSPWGPSTDTQYF.

There are a few counts of this clonotype. J is TRBJ1-1 and V is TRBV4-1, with D possibly being TRBD1 (6 bases). The ends were cut back, 3 bases at V and 0 bases at J, with 11 bases in the middle. The V gene's germline CDR1 is MGHRA and CDR2 YSYEKL. This CDR3 spans 15 amino acids. CDR3 region: CASSQMTGLNTEAFF. CDR3 nucleotide sequence: TGCGCCAGCAGCCAGATGACAGGATTGAACACTGAAGCTTTCTTT.

The rearrangement uses TRBV20-1 and TRBJ2-5; TRBD2 aligns across 8 bases. Trimming took 1 base from V and 4 from J; bases not matched to a gene: 8. Germline V gives CDR1 DFQATT, CDR2 SNEGSKA (reference sequence). This CDR3 is built from 15 residues. The CDR3 loop reads CSARAGFSGIETQYF. CDR3 nucleotides: TGCAGTGCTAGAGCGGGGTTTAGCGGGATAGAGACCCAGTACTTC.

This clonotype was seen only a few times. The chain recombines TRBV6-1 with TRBJ2-3; 10 nucleotides line up with TRBD2. Per the germline V gene, CDR1 is MNHNS and CDR2 is SASEGT. With 7 bases clipped from V and 2 bases from J, the junction kept 9 bases outside the gene matches. The CDR3 loop spans 16 amino acids. The CDR3 reads CASNPIAGGPTDTQYF. The CDR3 coding sequence is TGTGCCAGCAATCCTATAGCGGGGGGACCCACAGATACGCAGTATTTT.

The chain has TRBV7-6 and TRBJ2-7, with TRBD1 matching over 8 bases. Unmatched junction bases numbered 12, after V lost 6 bases and J lost 2 bases. Germline assignment: CDR1 SGHVS and CDR2 FNYEAQ. The CDR3 has 16 residues. Written as DNA, the CDR3 is TGTGCCAGCAGTCAACTCCCGGACAGGGAACCCTACGAGCAGTACTTC. This encodes CASSQLPDREPYEQYF.

This clonotype was detected a few times. This chain joins TRBV20-1 and TRBJ2-1; no firm D call. Trimming cost V 3 bases and J 8 bases, with 8 bases left between them. The CDR3 totals 11 residues. Germline assignment: CDR1 DFQATT and CDR2 SNEGSKA (reference sequence). CDR3 nucleotide sequence: TGCAGTGCTAGTGAAGGCTATGAGCAGTTCTTC. It encodes CSASEGYEQFF.

This chain links TRBV6-5 with TRBJ1-5, with D hard to call. In germline, CDR1 is MNHEY, CDR2 SVGAGI. The CDR3 is 13 residues long. The germline V and J ends were trimmed by 2 bases and 6 bases, with 8 bases remaining between them. DNA for the CDR3: TGTGCCAGCAGTTACGGGGTGACTCAGCCCCAGCATTTT. Translation gives CASSYGVTQPQHF.

This clonotype was counted a few times. This chain uses TRBV20-1 with TRBJ2-3; 11 bases align to TRBD2. The germline V gene has CDR1 DFQATT and CDR2 SNEGSKA (reference sequence). V lost 5 bases and J lost 0; bases outside the gene matches: 7. CDR3 length: 16 residues. The CDR3 region is CSAPPLAGGSTDTQYF. Here the CDR3 DNA reads TGCAGTGCTCCGCCGCTAGCGGGAGGAAGCACAGATACGCAGTATTTT.

The chain carries TRBV27 and TRBJ1-5; D not resolved. The CDR3 length is 14 residues. Germline CDR1 reads MNHEY; CDR2 reads SMNVEV (reference sequence). Trimming cost V 2 bases and J 1 base, with 6 bases left between them. The CDR3 nucleotides read TGTGCCAGCAGTTTAATGGGGAGCAATCAGCCCCAGCATTTT. Encoded protein: CASSLMGSNQPQHF.

The V call is TRBV20-1, the J call TRBJ2-1, with 11 nucleotides matching TRBD2. Germline CDR1 is DFQATT and CDR2 is SNEGSKA (reference sequence). The CDR3 is 15 residues long. V lost 3 bases and J lost 4; bases outside the gene matches: 5. The CDR3 loop is CSARLAGGFYNEQFF. For the CDR3, the DNA is TGCAGTGCTAGGTTAGCGGGAGGGTTTTACAATGAGCAGTTCTTC.

The CDR3 region is CASRATGVSPLHF. The DNA for the CDR3 is TGTGCCAGCAGGGCGACAGGGGTTTCACCCCTCCACTTT. V gene TRBV27 combines with J gene TRBJ1-6, with 8 bases aligning to TRBD1. Unmatched junction bases numbered 4, after V lost 6 bases and J lost 9 bases. The CDR3 runs to 13 residues. Per the germline V gene, CDR1 is MNHEY and CDR2 is SMNVEV (reference sequence).

The rearrangement links TRBV7-6 to TRBJ2-2, with 7 bases matching TRBD1. CDR1 is SGHVS, CDR2 FNYEAQ, per germline. This CDR3 has 16 residues. Trimming at V came to 5 bases and at J to 4 bases, leaving 10 bases not matched to a gene. The CDR3 DNA is TGTGCCAGCAGCAGCTCCGGGACAGACCTCACCGGGGAGCTGTTTTTT. The encoded protein is CASSSSGTDLTGELFF.

This clonotype was seen a few times. The chain is built from TRBV9 and TRBJ1-2; a possible D gene is TRBD1 (5 bases). Per the germline V gene, CDR1 is SGDLS and CDR2 is YYNGEE. V dropped 0 bases and J dropped 8 bases, with 14 bases sitting between them. The CDR3 has 14 amino acids. CDR3 amino acids: CASSVADSVYGYTF. In DNA, the CDR3 is TGTGCCAGCAGCGTAGCCGACAGTGTGTACGGCTACACCTTC.

The table lists this clonotype with a few counts. The chain is built from TRBV5-1 and TRBJ2-1; the D gene is possibly TRBD2 (6 bases). The CDR3 length is 15 residues. Germline CDR1 SGHRS, CDR2 YFSETQ. Trimming took 4 bases from V and 8 from J, leaving 19 bases between them. CDR3 loop: CASSEAVGGPDEQFF. CDR3 in DNA: TGCGCCAGCAGCGAGGCTGTAGGAGGGCCCGATGAGCAGTTCTTC.